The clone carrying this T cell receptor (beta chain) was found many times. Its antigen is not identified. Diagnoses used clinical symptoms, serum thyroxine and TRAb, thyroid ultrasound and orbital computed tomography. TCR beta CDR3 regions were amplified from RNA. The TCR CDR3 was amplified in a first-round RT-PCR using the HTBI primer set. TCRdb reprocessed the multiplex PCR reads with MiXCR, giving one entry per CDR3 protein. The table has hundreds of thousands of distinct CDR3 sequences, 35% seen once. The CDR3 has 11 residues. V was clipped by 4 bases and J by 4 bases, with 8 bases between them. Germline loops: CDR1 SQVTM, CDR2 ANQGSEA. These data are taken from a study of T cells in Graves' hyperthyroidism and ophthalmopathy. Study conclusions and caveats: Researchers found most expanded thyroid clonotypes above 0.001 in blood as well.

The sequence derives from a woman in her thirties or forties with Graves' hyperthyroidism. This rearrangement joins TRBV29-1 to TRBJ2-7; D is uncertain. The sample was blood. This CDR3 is CSVVSHYEQYF. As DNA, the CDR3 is TGCAGCGTTGTTTCCCATTACGAGCAGTACTTC.